These 13 T cell receptor beta chains came from one sample sequenced in a study of regulatory T cells in long-lasting Graves disease. RNA extracted from PBMCs served as the sequencing template. Each CDR3 protein gets one entry after TCRdb re-called the reads with MiXCR. The sample has 600 to 950 distinct CDR3 sequences; roughly 87% are singletons. Material: peripheral blood mononuclear cells (PBMCs), obtained with antithyroid drug treatment, in newly diagnosed or persistent Graves disease (not recorded which). These receptors all come from a female donor with Graves disease.

This clonotype has more than one count but fewer than ten. The chain is built from TRBV5-6 and TRBJ2-5, with 8 bases that match TRBD2. The CDR3 runs to 13 residues. The V gene end was trimmed by 2 bases and the J gene end by 5 bases; junction bases not matched to a gene: 2. Germline assignment: CDR1 SGHDT and CDR2 YYEEEE. CDR3 nucleotide sequence: TGTGCCAGCAGCTTAACGGGAGGGGAGACCCAGTACTTC. Translating gives CASSLTGGETQYF.

J is TRBJ1-6 and V is TRBV28; tentatively, D is TRBD1 (5 bases). The CDR3 spans 14 residues. CDR1 is MDHEN and CDR2 is SYDVKM in the germline V gene. Trimming cost V 8 bases and J 9 bases, with 17 bases left between them. DNA of the CDR3: TGTGCCAGCGGTGGGATTGGGACGGTTTCACCCCTCCACTTT. Protein sequence: CASGGIGTVSPLHF. Together with reference TRBV28 and TRBJ1-6, the CDR3 gives the full variable domain: DVKVTQSSRYLVKRTGEKVFLECVQDMDHENMFWYRQDPGLGLRLIYFSYDVKMKEKGDIPEGYSVSREKKERFSLILESASTNQTSMYLCASGGIGTVSPLHFGNGTRLTVT.

The rearrangement joins TRBV29-1 to TRBJ2-5; 8 positions match TRBD2. CDR1 and CDR2 (germline): SQVTM, ANQGSEA. Unmatched junction bases numbered 1, after V lost 7 bases and J lost 3 bases. There are 11 residues in the CDR3. The CDR3 nucleotides are TGCAGCGCGACTAGCGAAGAGACCCAGTACTTC. Protein product: CSATSEETQYF.

The chain joins TRBV5-6 to TRBJ1-1; 9 nucleotides line up with TRBD1. Losses at the gene ends were 4 bases for V and 5 bases for J; bases not matched to a gene: 18. CDR1 SGHDT and CDR2 YYEEEE come from the germline V gene. The CDR3 is made up of 18 amino acids. The CDR3 DNA reads as TGTGCCAGCAGCGCCGGGACAGGGTTGGCCCTCCGAGGGACTGAAGCTTTCTTT. This translates into CASSAGTGLALRGTEAFF. Full variable domain (missing parts from reference TRBV5-6 and TRBJ1-1): DAGVTQSPTHLIKTRGQQVTLRCSPKSGHDTVSWYQQALGQGPQFIFQYYEEEERQRGNFPDRFSGHQFPNYSSELNVNALLLGDSALYLCASSAGTGLALRGTEAFFGQGTRLTVV.

The chain has TRBV7-2 and TRBJ1-1, with D possibly TRBD1 on 5 matching bases. The V end lost 7 bases, the J end lost 3 bases, and 15 bases lay between the germline ends. The CDR3 contains 14 residues. Germline assignment: CDR1 SGHTA and CDR2 FQGNSA. The CDR3 spells CASTGMGGDTEAFF. The DNA for the CDR3 is TGTGCCAGCACCGGGATGGGAGGGGACACTGAAGCTTTCTTT.

The chain has TRBV6-1 and TRBJ1-5; the D gene is possibly TRBD1 (5 bases). The CDR3 runs 13 residues. V lost 4 bases and J 3 bases, leaving 7 bases between the germline ends. In germline, CDR1 is MNHNS, CDR2 SASEGT. The CDR3 here is CASSAGTNQPQHF. In nucleotides, the CDR3 is TGTGCCAGCAGTGCAGGGACCAATCAGCCCCAGCATTTT.

This clonotype was seen a single time. The chain carries TRBV5-1 and TRBJ2-1; 7 nucleotides align to TRBD1. CDR3 length: 13 residues. Germline values: CDR1 SGHRS, CDR2 YFSETQ. Trimming at V came to 4 bases and at J to 5 bases, leaving 3 bases not matched to a gene. The CDR3 loop reads CASSPGQNNEQFF. The CDR3 bases are TGCGCCAGCAGCCCGGGACAGAACAATGAGCAGTTCTTC.

The J gene is TRBJ2-5, the V gene TRBV7-9, with D unresolved. This CDR3 region has 14 residues. V lost 1 base, J lost 2 bases, and 8 bases lay in between. The germline gives CDR1 SEHNR, CDR2 FQNEAQ (reference sequence). The CDR3: CASSLDDKQETQYF. The CDR3 nucleotides are TGTGCCAGCAGCTTAGACGACAAGCAAGAGACCCAGTACTTC.

The chain is built from TRBV6-1 and TRBJ2-3; D is undetermined. Germline V gene data show CDR1 as MNHNS and CDR2 as SASEGT. The CDR3 length is 13 residues. V lost 11 bases and J lost 2, with 14 bases in between. The CDR3 loop is CAGLDQPTDTQYF. In DNA, the CDR3 is TGTGCCGGCTTAGACCAACCCACAGATACGCAGTATTTT.

The J gene is TRBJ2-3, the V gene TRBV3-1; 13 bases match TRBD2. Germline-derived CDR1 and CDR2 are LGHDT and YNNKEL (reference sequence). V trimming: 6 bases; J trimming: 8 bases; junction bases outside the gene matches: 11. The CDR3 consists of 16 residues. The CDR3 sequence: CASSRTSGGSRRTQYF. The CDR3 region has the DNA TGTGCCAGCAGTCGGACTAGCGGGGGCTCTCGGCGTACGCAGTATTTT.

The chain links TRBV4-2 to TRBJ2-1; 7 bases match TRBD1. The CDR3 is 17 amino acids. CDR1 and CDR2 from the germline V gene are LGHNA and YNFKEQ. The J segment lost 4 bases and the V segment lost 0 bases, leaving 9 bases of the junction unmatched. Written as DNA, the CDR3 is TGTGCCAGCAGCCAAGACGTCGGACAGGTCGTTTACAATGAGCAGTTCTTC. Its protein product is CASSQDVGQVVYNEQFF.

This clonotype was counted once. This sequence joins TRBV28 and TRBJ2-1, with 13 bases that match TRBD2. Germline V gene lookup returns CDR1 MDHEN and CDR2 SYDVKM. The CDR3 totals 15 residues. V trimming: 7 bases; J trimming: 9 bases; junction bases outside the gene matches: 9. As DNA, the CDR3 is TGTGCCAGCACCCTCGGACTAGCGGGAGCTGGTGAGCAGTTCTTC. Translating it yields CASTLGLAGAGEQFF.

The gene calls are TRBV7-2 and TRBJ1-1; no clear D. V was shortened by 1 base and J by 5 bases, with 8 bases between the two germline ends. The length of the CDR3 is 13 residues. CDR1 and CDR2 from the germline V gene are SGHTA and FQGNSA. The CDR3 here is CASSLGPLTEAFF. The CDR3 nucleotides read TGTGCCAGCAGCTTAGGACCCCTTACTGAAGCTTTCTTT.